This TCR beta chain appears in the sequencing data of a study of blood T cell repertoires in COVID-19. Study in general: Researchers got acute and convalescent COVID-19 samples from the United States, Italy and Spain. From T cells, B-cell-depleted T cells, or PBMCs came the material, which was cDNA or gDNA.

Under the authors' procedure: Amplification with reference gene primers provided the estimates of nucleated cell counts. Using immunoSEQ multiplex PCR, the repertoire was profiled, and TCRdb retains in-frame clones only, with some absent. The V and J calls and clone size were taken over from that table, and D and trimming were inferred from the DNA. Among some 150,000 clones, about 80% were seen once, and the ten largest hold roughly 0.56%. CDR1 is LNHDA, CDR2 SQIVND, per germline (reference sequence). The CDR3 runs 15 residues. The V segment lost 1 base and the J segment 1 base; nucleotides outside the gene matches: 2.

This clonotype was sampled from a man in his 60s with acute or convalescent COVID-19. The source material was peripheral blood. V gene TRBV19 combines with J gene TRBJ2-7; 9 bases map to TRBD2. CDR3 sequence: CASSIGSGGSYEQYF. The DNA of the CDR3 is TGTGCCAGTAGTATAGGTAGCGGGGGATCCTACGAGCAGTACTTC.